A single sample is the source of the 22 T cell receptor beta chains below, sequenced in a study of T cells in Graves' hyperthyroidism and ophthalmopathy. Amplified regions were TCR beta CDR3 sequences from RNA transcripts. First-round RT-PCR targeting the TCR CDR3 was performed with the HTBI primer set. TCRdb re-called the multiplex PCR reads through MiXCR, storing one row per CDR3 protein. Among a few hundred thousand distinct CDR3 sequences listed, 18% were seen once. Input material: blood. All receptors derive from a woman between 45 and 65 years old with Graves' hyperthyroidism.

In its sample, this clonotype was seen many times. CDR3 region: CASSKGPLVYGYTF. Here the CDR3 DNA reads TGTGCCAGCAGCAAGGGACCGCTCGTCTATGGCTACACCTTC. The gene calls are TRBV7-9 and TRBJ1-2, with D possibly matching TRBD1 (5 bases). Deletions cut 5 bases from V and 4 bases from J, with 14 bases between. CDR1 is SEHNR and CDR2 is FQNEAQ in the germline V gene (reference sequence). This CDR3 is built from 14 residues.

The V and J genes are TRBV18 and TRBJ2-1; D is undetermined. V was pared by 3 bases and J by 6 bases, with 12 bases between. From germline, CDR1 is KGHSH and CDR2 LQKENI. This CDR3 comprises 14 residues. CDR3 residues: CASSPTTRPNEQFF. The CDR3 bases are TGTGCCAGCTCACCCACCACCAGGCCCAATGAGCAGTTCTTC.

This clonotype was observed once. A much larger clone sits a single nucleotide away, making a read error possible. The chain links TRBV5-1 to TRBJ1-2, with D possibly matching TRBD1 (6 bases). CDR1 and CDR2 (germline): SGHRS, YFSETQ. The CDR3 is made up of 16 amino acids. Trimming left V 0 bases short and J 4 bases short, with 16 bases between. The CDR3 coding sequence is TGCGCCAGCAGCTTGGGCCCTCAGGGGACTAGCTATGGCTACACCTTC. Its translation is CASSLGPQGTSYGYTF.

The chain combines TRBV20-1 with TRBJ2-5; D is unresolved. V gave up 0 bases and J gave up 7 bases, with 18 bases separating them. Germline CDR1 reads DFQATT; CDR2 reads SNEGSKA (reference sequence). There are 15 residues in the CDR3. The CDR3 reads CSAREGPAALGTQYF. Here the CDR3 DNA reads TGCAGTGCTAGAGAAGGGCCAGCCGCCTTAGGGACCCAGTACTTC.

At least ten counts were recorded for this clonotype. CDR3 DNA sequence: TGCGCCAGCAGCTGGGGAGTGAACACTGAAGCTTTCTTT. It yields the protein CASSWGVNTEAFF. This chain joins TRBV5-1 and TRBJ1-1, with D uncertain. Per germline, CDR1 SGHRS and CDR2 YFSETQ. V was clipped by 3 bases and J by 0 bases, with 6 bases between them. The CDR3 consists of 13 residues.

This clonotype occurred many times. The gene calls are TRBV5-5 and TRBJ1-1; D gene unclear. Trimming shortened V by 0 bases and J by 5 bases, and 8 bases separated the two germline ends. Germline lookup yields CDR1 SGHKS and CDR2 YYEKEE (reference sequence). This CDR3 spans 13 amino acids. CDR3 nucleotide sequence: TGTGCCAGCAGCTTGGACGGGGAGACTGAAGCTTTCTTT. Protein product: CASSLDGETEAFF.

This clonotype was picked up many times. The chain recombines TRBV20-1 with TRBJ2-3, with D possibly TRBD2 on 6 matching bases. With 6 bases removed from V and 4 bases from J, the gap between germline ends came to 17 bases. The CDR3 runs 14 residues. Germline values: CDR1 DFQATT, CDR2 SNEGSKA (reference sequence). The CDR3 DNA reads TGCAGTGCCACCGGGAGTTTTGATTCAGATACGCAGTATTTT. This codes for CSATGSFDSDTQYF.

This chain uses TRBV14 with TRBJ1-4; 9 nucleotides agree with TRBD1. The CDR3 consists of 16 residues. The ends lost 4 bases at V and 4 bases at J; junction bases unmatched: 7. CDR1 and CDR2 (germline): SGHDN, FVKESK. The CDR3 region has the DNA TGTGCCAGCAGCCCCGGGACAGGGCCCCATAATGAAAAACTGTTTTTT. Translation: CASSPGTGPHNEKLFF.

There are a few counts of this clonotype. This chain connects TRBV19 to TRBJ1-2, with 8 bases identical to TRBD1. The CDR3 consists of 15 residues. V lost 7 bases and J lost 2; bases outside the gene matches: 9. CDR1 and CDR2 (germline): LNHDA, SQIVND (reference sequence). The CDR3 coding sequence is TGTGCCAGTACCCCGGAAAGGACAGGGAACTATGGCTACACCTTC. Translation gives CASTPERTGNYGYTF.

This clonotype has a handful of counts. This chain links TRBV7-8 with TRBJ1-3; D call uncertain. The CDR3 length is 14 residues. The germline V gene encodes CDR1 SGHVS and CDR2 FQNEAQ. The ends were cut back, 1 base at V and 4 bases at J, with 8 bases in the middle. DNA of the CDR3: TGTGCCAGCAGCTTAGTGAGCCTCGGAAACACCATATATTTT. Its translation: CASSLVSLGNTIYF.

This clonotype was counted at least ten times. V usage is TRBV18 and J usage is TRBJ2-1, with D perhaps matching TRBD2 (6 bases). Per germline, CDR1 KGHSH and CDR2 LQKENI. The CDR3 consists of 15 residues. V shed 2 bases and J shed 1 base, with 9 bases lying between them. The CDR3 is CASSPDGGSYNEQFF. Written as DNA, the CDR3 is TGTGCCAGCTCACCAGACGGAGGGTCCTACAATGAGCAGTTCTTC.

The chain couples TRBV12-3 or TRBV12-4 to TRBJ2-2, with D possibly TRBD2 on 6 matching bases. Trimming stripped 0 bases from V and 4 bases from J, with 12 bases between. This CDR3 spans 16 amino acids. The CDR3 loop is CASSLAGAGITGELFF. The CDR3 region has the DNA TGTGCCAGCAGTTTAGCAGGGGCGGGGATCACCGGGGAGCTGTTTTTT.

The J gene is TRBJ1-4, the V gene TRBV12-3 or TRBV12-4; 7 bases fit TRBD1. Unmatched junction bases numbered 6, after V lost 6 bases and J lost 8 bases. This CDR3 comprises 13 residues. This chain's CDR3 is CASRKTGLEKLFF. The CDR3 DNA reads TGTGCCAGCAGGAAGACAGGGTTAGAAAAACTGTTTTTT.

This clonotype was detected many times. The CDR3 region has the DNA TGTGCCAGCAGTTTCTCGCAGGGCGGGGTAGAGACCCAGTACTTC. Residues: CASSFSQGGVETQYF. The chain uses TRBV28 and TRBJ2-5; perhaps TRBD2 as D (6 bases). Germline lookup yields CDR1 MDHEN and CDR2 SYDVKM. The germline V and J ends were trimmed by 3 bases and 4 bases, with 15 bases remaining between them. There are 15 residues in the CDR3. Full variable domain (rest looked up from reference TRBV28 and TRBJ2-5): DVKVTQSSRYLVKRTGEKVFLECVQDMDHENMFWYRQDPGLGLRLIYFSYDVKMKEKGDIPEGYSVSREKKERFSLILESASTNQTSMYLCASSFSQGGVETQYFGPGTRLLVL.

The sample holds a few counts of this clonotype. The CDR3 is CASSSPGTGHGGAGAYRPDTQYF. In DNA, the CDR3 is TGTGCCAGCAGCTCTCCCGGGACAGGCCACGGAGGAGCGGGAGCCTATAGGCCAGATACGCAGTATTTT. The chain carries TRBV5-6 and TRBJ2-3; perhaps D is TRBD1 or TRBD2 (8 bases each). CDR1 SGHDT and CDR2 YYEEEE come from the germline V gene. The CDR3 has 23 residues. V was trimmed by 3 bases and J by 4 bases, leaving 39 bases between them.

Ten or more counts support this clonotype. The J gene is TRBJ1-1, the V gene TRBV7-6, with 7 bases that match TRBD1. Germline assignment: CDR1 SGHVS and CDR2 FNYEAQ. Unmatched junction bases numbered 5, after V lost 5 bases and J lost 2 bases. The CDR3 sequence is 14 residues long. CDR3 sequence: CASSRDRANTEAFF. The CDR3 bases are TGTGCCAGCAGCCGGGACAGAGCTAACACTGAAGCTTTCTTT. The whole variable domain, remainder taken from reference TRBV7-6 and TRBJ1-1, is GAGVSQSPRYKVTKRGQDVALRCDPISGHVSLYWYRQALGQGPEFLTYFNYEAQQDKSGLPNDRFSAERPEGSISTLTIQRTEQRDSAMYRCASSRDRANTEAFFGQGTRLTVV.

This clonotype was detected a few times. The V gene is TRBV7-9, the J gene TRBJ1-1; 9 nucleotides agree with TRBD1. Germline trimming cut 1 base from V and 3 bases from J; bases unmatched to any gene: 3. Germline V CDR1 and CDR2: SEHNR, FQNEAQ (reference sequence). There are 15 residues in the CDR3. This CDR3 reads CASSLGTGVYTEAFF. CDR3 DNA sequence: TGTGCCAGCAGCTTAGGGACAGGGGTGTACACTGAAGCTTTCTTT.

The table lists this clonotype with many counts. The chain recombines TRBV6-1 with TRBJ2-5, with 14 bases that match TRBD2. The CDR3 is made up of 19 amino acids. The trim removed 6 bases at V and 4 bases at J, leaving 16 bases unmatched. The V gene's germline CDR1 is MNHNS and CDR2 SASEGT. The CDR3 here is CASRRGTSGSPTKAETQYF. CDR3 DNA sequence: TGTGCCAGCAGACGCGGGACTAGCGGGAGCCCGACCAAGGCAGAGACCCAGTACTTC.

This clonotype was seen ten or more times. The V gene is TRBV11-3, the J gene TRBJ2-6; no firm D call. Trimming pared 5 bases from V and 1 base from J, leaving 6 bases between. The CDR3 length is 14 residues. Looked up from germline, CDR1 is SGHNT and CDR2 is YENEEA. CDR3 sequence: CASSGPSGANVLTF. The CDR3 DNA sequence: TGTGCCAGCAGCGGGCCGTCTGGGGCCAACGTCCTGACTTTC.

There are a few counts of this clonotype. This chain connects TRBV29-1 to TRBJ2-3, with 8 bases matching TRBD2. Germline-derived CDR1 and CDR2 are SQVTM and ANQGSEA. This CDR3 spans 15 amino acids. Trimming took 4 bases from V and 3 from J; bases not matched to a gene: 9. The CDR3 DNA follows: TGCAGCGTTGCGGGGGGGCGTCGTCGGACAGATACGCAGTATTTT. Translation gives CSVAGGRRRTDTQYF.

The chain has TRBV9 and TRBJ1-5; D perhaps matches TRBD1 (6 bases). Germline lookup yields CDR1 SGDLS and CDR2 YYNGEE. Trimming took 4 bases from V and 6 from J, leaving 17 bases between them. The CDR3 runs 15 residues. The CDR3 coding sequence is TGTGCCAGCAGCCCGGAGGGGGTGAAAGGTCAGCCCCAGCATTTT. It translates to CASSPEGVKGQPQHF.

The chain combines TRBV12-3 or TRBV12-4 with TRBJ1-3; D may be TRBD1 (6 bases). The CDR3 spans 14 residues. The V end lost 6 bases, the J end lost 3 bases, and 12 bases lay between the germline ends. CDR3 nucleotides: TGTGCCAGCAGCCCCATCAGGGGTGGAAACACCATATATTTT. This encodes CASSPIRGGNTIYF.